One and the same sample provided the 2 T cell receptor beta chains below, sequenced in a study of shared T cell receptors in the human thymus. Sequencing used immunoSEQ multiplex PCR; TCRdb keeps in-frame clones, though not all of them. Among hundreds of thousands of clones listed, about 80% were seen once. Separately, the same data were catalogued under a study of human thymus T cells.

Sequencing was carried out using thymocytes. All receptors come from a boy younger than two with a congenital heart defect.

This clone showed up just a few times. The chain uses TRBV5-1 and TRBJ2-4; 8 positions match TRBD2. CDR1 is SGHRS and CDR2 is YFSETQ in the germline V gene. There are 15 residues in the CDR3. V was pared by 0 bases and J by 7 bases, with 6 bases of the junction left unmatched. CDR3 loop: CASSLAGRGGNIQYF. DNA of the CDR3: TGCGCCAGCAGCTTGGCCGGCCGGGGGGGGAACATTCAGTACTTC.

This chain connects TRBV30 to TRBJ2-7; TRBD1 might be the D (6 bases). The CDR3 runs 15 residues. V shed 5 bases and J shed 6 bases, with 23 bases lying between them. CDR1 is GTSNPN, CDR2 SVGIG, per germline (reference sequence). CDR3 sequence reads: CAWGNTGTGWSEQYF. CDR3 nucleotide sequence: TGTGCCTGGGGCAATACAGGGACCGGGTGGAGCGAGCAGTACTTC.